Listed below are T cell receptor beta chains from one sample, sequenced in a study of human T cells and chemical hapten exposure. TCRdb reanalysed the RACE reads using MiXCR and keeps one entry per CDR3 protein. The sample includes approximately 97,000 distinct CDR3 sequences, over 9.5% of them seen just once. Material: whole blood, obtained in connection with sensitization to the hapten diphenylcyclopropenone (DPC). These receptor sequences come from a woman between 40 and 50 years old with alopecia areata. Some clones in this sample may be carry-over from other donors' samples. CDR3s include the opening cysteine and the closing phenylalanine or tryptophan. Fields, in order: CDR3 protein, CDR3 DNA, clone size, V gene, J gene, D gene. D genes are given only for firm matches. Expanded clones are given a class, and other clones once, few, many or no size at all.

CDR3 protein: CASSSGQVGDTQYF
CDR3 DNA: TGTGCCAGCAGCTCGGGTCAAGTGGGAGATACGCAGTATTTT
clone size: .
V gene: TRBV7-2
J gene: TRBJ2-3
D gene: .

CDR3 protein: CASSADVNQPQHF
CDR3 DNA: TGTGCCAGCAGCGCGGACGTAAATCAGCCCCAGCATTTT
clone size: .
V gene: TRBV11-1
J gene: TRBJ1-5
D gene: .

CDR3 protein: CASSAAGAYNKQFF
CDR3 DNA: TGTGCCAGCTCAGCGGCGGGAGCTTACAATAAGCAGTTCTTC
clone size: once
V gene: TRBV18
J gene: TRBJ2-1
D gene: TRBD2

CDR3 protein: CASSLQLTTDTQYF
CDR3 DNA: TGTGCCAGCAGCTTACAGCTAACCACAGATACGCAGTATTTT
clone size: .
V gene: TRBV11-2
J gene: TRBJ2-3
D gene: .

CDR3 protein: CASSQDTGRALDEQYF
CDR3 DNA: TGCGCCAGCAGCCAAGATACCGGGAGGGCCCTCGACGAGCAGTACTTC
clone size: few
V gene: TRBV4-1
J gene: TRBJ2-7
D gene: TRBD2

CDR3 protein: CSARSASGASDTQYF
CDR3 DNA: TGCAGTGCTAGAAGCGCTAGCGGGGCTTCAGATACGCAGTATTTT
clone size: few
V gene: TRBV20-1
J gene: TRBJ2-3
D gene: TRBD2

CDR3 protein: CASSLPGPYEQYF
CDR3 DNA: TGTGCCAGCAGCCTCCCTGGACCCTACGAGCAGTACTTC
clone size: many
V gene: TRBV7-2
J gene: TRBJ2-7
D gene: .

CDR3 protein: CASSLDPRPGPQAYGYTF
CDR3 DNA: TGTGCCAGCAGCTTAGACCCGCGGCCGGGACCCCAAGCGTATGGCTACACCTTC
clone size: many
V gene: TRBV7-9
J gene: TRBJ1-2
D gene: .

CDR3 protein: CASSYLGQLRNTGELFF
CDR3 DNA: TGTGCCAGCAGTTACCTTGGACAGCTGCGGAACACCGGGGAGCTGTTTTTT
clone size: many
V gene: TRBV6-6
J gene: TRBJ2-2
D gene: .

CDR3 protein: CASSARQGPGTQYF
CDR3 DNA: TGTGCCAGCAGCGCCCGACAGGGACCAGGGACCCAGTACTTC
clone size: many
V gene: TRBV7-6
J gene: TRBJ2-5
D gene: TRBD1

CDR3 protein: CSARGGGTNQPQHF
CDR3 DNA: TGCAGTGCTAGAGGAGGGGGGACCAATCAGCCCCAGCATTTT
clone size: .
V gene: TRBV20-1
J gene: TRBJ1-5
D gene: .

CDR3 protein: CSASKLAGGPTYEQYF
CDR3 DNA: TGCAGTGCTAGCAAGCTAGCGGGAGGGCCGACCTACGAGCAGTACTTC
clone size: many
V gene: TRBV20-1
J gene: TRBJ2-7
D gene: TRBD2

CDR3 protein: CASSRMYEQYF
CDR3 DNA: TGTGCCAGCAGTCGTATGTACGAGCAGTACTTC
clone size: many
V gene: TRBV6-2/TRBV6-3
J gene: TRBJ2-7
D gene: .

CDR3 protein: CASSHNGWALDRGMPYEQYF
CDR3 DNA: TGTGCCAGCTCACACAACGGATGGGCCTTGGACAGGGGGATGCCCTACGAGCAGTACTTC
clone size: .
V gene: TRBV18
J gene: TRBJ2-7
D gene: TRBD1

CDR3 protein: CASSVEGRAAGELFF
CDR3 DNA: TGTGCCAGCAGCGTAGAAGGGAGGGCCGCCGGGGAGCTGTTTTTT
clone size: many
V gene: TRBV9
J gene: TRBJ2-2
D gene: TRBD2

CDR3 protein: CASSLGTSRGQETQYF
CDR3 DNA: TGTGCCAGCAGCCTAGGGACTAGCAGAGGCCAAGAGACCCAGTACTTC
clone size: .
V gene: TRBV7-2
J gene: TRBJ2-5
D gene: TRBD2

CDR3 protein: CASSLNWLAGAPETQYF
CDR3 DNA: TGTGCCAGCAGCTTAAATTGGCTAGCGGGAGCCCCAGAGACCCAGTACTTC
clone size: many
V gene: TRBV11-2
J gene: TRBJ2-5
D gene: TRBD2

CDR3 protein: CASSDNRNYGYTF
CDR3 DNA: TGTGCCAGCAGTGATAACAGAAACTATGGCTACACCTTC
clone size: many
V gene: TRBV6-1
J gene: TRBJ1-2
D gene: .

CDR3 protein: CASSGDSGDNTGELFF
CDR3 DNA: TGTGCCAGCAGCGGTGATAGCGGAGATAACACCGGGGAGCTGTTTTTT
clone size: many
V gene: TRBV5-4
J gene: TRBJ2-2
D gene: .

CDR3 protein: CASSTRRSNQPQHF
CDR3 DNA: TGTGCCAGCAGTACTCGGAGAAGCAATCAGCCCCAGCATTTT
clone size: many
V gene: TRBV28
J gene: TRBJ1-5
D gene: .

CDR3 protein: CSASGGLAGRTDTQYF
CDR3 DNA: TGCAGTGCTAGTGGGGGACTAGCGGGACGCACAGATACGCAGTATTTT
clone size: many
V gene: TRBV20-1
J gene: TRBJ2-3
D gene: TRBD2